The 11 T cell receptor beta chains in this list originate from one sample, sequenced in a study of graft-versus-host responses after intestinal transplantation. TCRdb's copy holds only in-frame clones and misses some; the assay was immunoSEQ multiplex PCR. The sample includes some 96,000 clones, roughly 87% seen only once; the top ten take 0.9% to 1%. No antigen is known for these receptors. Sequencing used unstimulated CD4+ T cells sorted from spleen or lymph node cells, obtained before transplant. These receptors were taken from a human donor who was the organ donor for an intestinal transplant.

The chain has TRBV7-3 and TRBJ2-7, with unresolved D. Trimming removed 5 bases from V and 7 bases from J, with 15 bases in between. This CDR3 is 13 amino acids long. CDR1 and CDR2 (germline): SGHTA, FQGTGA. The CDR3: CASSIDRAREQYF. The CDR3 nucleotides are TGTGCCAGCAGCATAGACCGGGCTCGGGAGCAGTACTTC. Full variable domain (outside the CDR3, taken from reference TRBV7-3 and TRBJ2-7): GAGVSQTPSNKVTEKGKYVELRCDPISGHTALYWYRQSLGQGPEFLIYFQGTGAADDSGLPNDRFFAVRPEGSVSTLKIQRTERGDSAVYLCASSIDRAREQYFGPGTRLTVT.

The CDR3 DNA reads TGTGCCAGCAGGGCACAGGGCGGGTGGGGCACTGAAGCTTTCTTT. It codes for CASRAQGGWGTEAFF. The V gene is TRBV2, the J gene TRBJ1-1, with D possibly TRBD1 on 6 matching bases. V was cut by 6 bases and J by 4 bases, with 18 bases left in between. Germline CDR1 is SNHLY and CDR2 is FYNNEI. The CDR3 spans 15 residues.

This clone has only one observation. The chain carries TRBV7-9 and TRBJ1-1, with D uncertain. The ends were cut back, 2 bases at V and 3 bases at J, with 10 bases in the middle. The CDR3 runs 14 residues. Germline lookup yields CDR1 SEHNR and CDR2 FQNEAQ (reference sequence). CDR3 region: CASSLIRRYTEAFF. In DNA form, the CDR3 reads TGTGCCAGCAGCTTAATCAGGCGTTACACTGAAGCTTTCTTT.

This chain connects TRBV30 to TRBJ2-3; the D is unclear. The germline V gene encodes CDR1 GTSNPN and CDR2 SVGIG (reference sequence). The CDR3 consists of 15 residues. Between the trimmed V and J ends, which lost 6 bases and 1 base, there was a span of 17 bases. As DNA, the CDR3 is TGTGCCTGCGCGACCTCCCCAGCACGCACAGATACGCAGTATTTT. Translated, it gives CACATSPARTDTQYF.

This chain connects TRBV6-1 to TRBJ2-3, with D unclear. Germline-derived CDR1 and CDR2 are MNHNS and SASEGT. This CDR3 comprises 14 residues. V lost 2 bases and J lost 4, with 10 bases in between. DNA of the CDR3: TGTGCCAGCAGTGAATACATACAATCAGATACGCAGTATTTT. Amino acids: CASSEYIQSDTQYF.

There are a few counts of this clone. The gene calls are TRBV6-6 and TRBJ1-2, with TRBD1 as a possible D gene (5 bases). CDR1 is MNHNY, CDR2 SVGAGI, per germline (reference sequence). Trimming removed 2 bases at V and 6 bases at J, with 13 bases between. The CDR3 spans 14 residues. The CDR3 nucleotides are TGTGCCAGCAGTTACAGGGGATGGTCCGATGGCTACACCTTC. Its protein is CASSYRGWSDGYTF.

The CDR3 reads CASSKVLTTGNTIYF. CDR3 DNA sequence: TGTGCCAGCAGCAAAGTCCTCACTACCGGAAACACCATATATTTT. The chain combines TRBV5-6 with TRBJ1-3; D uncertain. From germline, CDR1 is SGHDT and CDR2 YYEEEE. The ends were cut back, 4 bases at V and 4 bases at J, with 15 bases in the middle. The CDR3 runs 15 residues. The variable domain in full, with the rest retrieved from reference TRBV5-6 and TRBJ1-3, is DAGVTQSPTHLIKTRGQQVTLRCSPKSGHDTVSWYQQALGQGPQFIFQYYEEEERQRGNFPDRFSGHQFPNYSSELNVNALLLGDSALYLCASSKVLTTGNTIYFGEGSWLTVV.

V usage is TRBV5-4 and J usage is TRBJ2-1; 8 nucleotides match TRBD2. The germline CDR1 and CDR2 sequences are SGHNT and YYREEE (reference sequence). The length of the CDR3 is 14 residues. V lost 6 bases, J lost 2 bases, and 4 bases stayed unmatched. CDR3 nucleotide sequence: TGTGCCAGCACGCCGGGGGGGCCCTACAATGAGCAGTTCTTC. Translating gives CASTPGGPYNEQFF.

This clone has a single count. The gene calls are TRBV6-1 and TRBJ1-4, with D perhaps TRBD1 (5 bases). The V gene's germline CDR1 is MNHNS and CDR2 SASEGT. The CDR3 consists of 15 residues. V gave up 2 bases and J gave up 7 bases, with 14 bases separating them. CDR3: CASSESGGRGEKLFF. The CDR3 DNA is TGTGCCAGCAGTGAATCGGGGGGACGGGGTGAAAAACTGTTTTTT.

The rearrangement links TRBV29-1 to TRBJ2-7; the D gene is possibly TRBD1 (5 bases). The CDR3 consists of 12 residues. Germline loops: CDR1 SQVTM, CDR2 ANQGSEA. V lost 6 bases and J 3 bases, leaving 12 bases between the germline ends. CDR3 in amino acids: CSVRTLYYEQYF. The CDR3 region has the DNA TGCAGCGTAAGGACACTCTACTACGAGCAGTACTTC.

The chain employs TRBV6-1 and TRBJ1-2; TRBD1 matches at 9 bases. Germline V CDR1 and CDR2: MNHNS, SASEGT. The CDR3 runs to 14 residues. J gave up 10 bases and V 5 bases, and 11 bases lay outside the gene matches. The CDR3 loop is CASSTGQGGLDYTF. The CDR3 bases are TGTGCCAGCAGTACGGGACAGGGAGGGTTGGACTACACCTTC.